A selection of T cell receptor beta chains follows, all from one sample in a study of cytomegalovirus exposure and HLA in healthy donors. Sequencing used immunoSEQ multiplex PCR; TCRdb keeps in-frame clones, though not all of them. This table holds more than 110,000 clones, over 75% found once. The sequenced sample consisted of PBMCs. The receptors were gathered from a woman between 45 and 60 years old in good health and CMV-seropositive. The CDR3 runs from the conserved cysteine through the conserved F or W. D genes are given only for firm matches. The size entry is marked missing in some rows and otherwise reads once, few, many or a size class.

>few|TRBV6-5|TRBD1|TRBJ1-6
TGTGCCACCCAAATGGGACAGGTGGATTCACCCCTCCACTTT
CATQMGQVDSPLHF
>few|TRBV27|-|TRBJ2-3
TGTGCCGCAGGTCGGTTGGGTAGCACAGATACGCAGTATTTT
CAAGRLGSTDTQYF
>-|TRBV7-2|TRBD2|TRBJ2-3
TGTGCCAGCAGCAAAAAGGGACTAGCGGGGGGGGTGGCAGATACGCAGTATTTT
CASSKKGLAGGVADTQYF
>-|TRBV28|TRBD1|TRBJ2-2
TGTGCCAGCAGTTGGGGGACAGGTTCAGGAACCGGGGAGCTGTTTTTT
CASSWGTGSGTGELFF
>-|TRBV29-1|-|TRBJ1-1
TGCAGCGTTGAAGGTCATTTGAACACTGAAGCTTTCTTT
CSVEGHLNTEAFF
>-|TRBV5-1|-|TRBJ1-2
TGCGCCAGCAGCTTGTCGCAGGGGAACTATGGCTACACCTTC
CASSLSQGNYGYTF
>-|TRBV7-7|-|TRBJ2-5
TGTGCTAGCAGCCCTTTCCGGTCCCAAGAGACCCAGTACTTC
CASSPFRSQETQYF
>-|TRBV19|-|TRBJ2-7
TGTGCCAGTAGTGCAGGGAGGAACTCCTACGAGCAGTACTTC
CASSAGRNSYEQYF
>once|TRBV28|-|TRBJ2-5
TGTGCCAGCAGTTTACCGAGACAGGATGCCGCCTCAAAAGAGACCCAGTACTTC
CASSLPRQDAASKETQYF
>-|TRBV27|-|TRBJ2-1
TGTGCCAGCAGTTTATCAGGTGAGGGCGTAAATGAGCAGTTCTTC
CASSLSGEGVNEQFF
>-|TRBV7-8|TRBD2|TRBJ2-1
TGTGCCAGCCTCCCTGAGCTAGCGGGGGCCTTTACCTACAATGAGCAGTTCTTC
CASLPELAGAFTYNEQFF
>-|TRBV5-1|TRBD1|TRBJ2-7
TGCGCCAGCAGCCTGGGACAGGGGATCATCTACGAGCAGTACTTC
CASSLGQGIIYEQYF
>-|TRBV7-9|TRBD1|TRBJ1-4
TGTGCCAGCAGCTCTGGACAGGGGAGAAATGAAAAACTGTTTTTT
CASSSGQGRNEKLFF
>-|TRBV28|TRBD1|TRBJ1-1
TGTGCCGCCAGCAGGAGGGGACAGGGTTTGAACACTGAAGCTTTCTTT
CAASRRGQGLNTEAFF
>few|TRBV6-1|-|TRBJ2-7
TGTGCCAGCAGTGCCAGCTCGGACAGGAACGCTCGGGACTCATACGAGCAGTACTTC
CASSASSDRNARDSYEQYF
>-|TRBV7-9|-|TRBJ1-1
TGTGCCAGCAGCCCTCAGACGGGTGAAGCTTTCTTT
CASSPQTGEAFF
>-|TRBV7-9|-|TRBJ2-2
TGTGCCAGCAGCTTACCTCTAGGGGCCGGGGAGCTGTTTTTT
CASSLPLGAGELFF
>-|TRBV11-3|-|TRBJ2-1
TGTGCCAGCACCCCCTGGAGCTCCTACAATGAGCAGTTCTTC
CASTPWSSYNEQFF
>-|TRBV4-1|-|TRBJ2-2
TGCGCCAGCAGCGCTTCCAGCGGACCCGGGGAGCTGTTTTTT
CASSASSGPGELFF
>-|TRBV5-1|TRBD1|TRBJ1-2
TGCGCCAGCAGCATCGGGACAGGGTATGGCTACACCTTC
CASSIGTGYGYTF
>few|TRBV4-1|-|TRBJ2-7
TGCGCCAGCAGCCAAGAAGCCGGGATGGACGAGCAGTACTTC
CASSQEAGMDEQYF
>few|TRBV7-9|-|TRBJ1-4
TGTGCCAGCAGCCCAGGGACAACCGGCGGATTTAATGAAAAACTGTTTTTT
CASSPGTTGGFNEKLFF
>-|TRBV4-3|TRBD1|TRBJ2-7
TGCGCCAGCAGCCATACCGGGACAGGGTCCTACGAGCAGTACTTC
CASSHTGTGSYEQYF
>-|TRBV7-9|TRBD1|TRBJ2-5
TGTGCCAGCAGTCCTCTGACAGGGACGGAGACCCAGTACTTC
CASSPLTGTETQYF
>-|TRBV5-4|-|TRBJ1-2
TGTGCCAGCAGCTTGCAGATTCCTAACTATGGCTACACCTTC
CASSLQIPNYGYTF
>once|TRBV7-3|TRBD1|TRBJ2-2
TGTGCCAGCGGGGGACAGGGGGCGGGCACCGGGGAGCTGTTTTTT
CASGGQGAGTGELFF
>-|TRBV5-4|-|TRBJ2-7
TGTGCCAGCAGCTCTACTCTTGGTTTTTCATACGAGCAGTACTTC
CASSSTLGFSYEQYF
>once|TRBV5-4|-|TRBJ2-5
TGTGCCAGCAGCTCCGGAGGAGCGGGCCTCCAAGAGACCCAGTACTTC
CASSSGGAGLQETQYF
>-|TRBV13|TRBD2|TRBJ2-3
TGTGCCAGCAGCTCCCTTTCTTCTAGCGGGGGCACAGATACGCAGTATTTT
CASSSLSSSGGTDTQYF
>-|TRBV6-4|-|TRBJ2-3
TGTGCCAGCAGTGACTCTGAGACAGATACGCAGTATTTT
CASSDSETDTQYF
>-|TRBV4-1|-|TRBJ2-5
TGCGCCAGCAGCCAAGATATCGCAATGCAGGCTACTCAAGAGACCCAGTACTTC
CASSQDIAMQATQETQYF
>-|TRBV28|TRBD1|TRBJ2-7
TGTGCCAGCAGGCTCGACAGGGGTAGAGGCTACGAGCAGTACTTC
CASRLDRGRGYEQYF
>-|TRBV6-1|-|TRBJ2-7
TGTGCCAGCAGTGTACAGGGACACTTATCCTACGAGCAGTACTTC
CASSVQGHLSYEQYF
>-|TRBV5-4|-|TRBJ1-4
TGTGCCAGCAGCTTGAGGCAGGGTGCGAAGGAAAAACTGTTTTTT
CASSLRQGAKEKLFF
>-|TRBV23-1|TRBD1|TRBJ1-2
TGCGCCAGCAGTCATCTACAGGGGGCTAAAGGCTACACCTTC
CASSHLQGAKGYTF
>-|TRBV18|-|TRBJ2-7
TGTGCCAGCTCTACACCAGGGACCTACGAGCAGTACTTC
CASSTPGTYEQYF
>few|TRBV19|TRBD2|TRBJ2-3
TGTGCCAGTAGTATGGGAGGGGCTAGCACAGATACGCAGTATTTT
CASSMGGASTDTQYF
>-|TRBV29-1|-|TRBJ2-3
TGCAGCCTCCTAGTGGGCAGGGGAAGAACAGATACGCAGTATTTT
CSLLVGRGRTDTQYF
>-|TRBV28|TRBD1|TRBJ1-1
TGTGCCAGCAGCCTAAACAGGGGAACTGAAGCTTTCTTT
CASSLNRGTEAFF
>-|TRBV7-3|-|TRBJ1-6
TGTGCCCACGAACTCCCGGTAACAGGTCCAAAGGATTCACCCCTCCACTTT
CAHELPVTGPKDSPLHF
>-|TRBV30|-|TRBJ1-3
TGTGCCAGCCTGACTCCCCGGGAGACTGGAAACACCATATATTTT
CASLTPRETGNTIYF
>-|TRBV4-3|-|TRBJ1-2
TGCGCCAGCAGCCGAGGGTGGGCGGGGGATTCTAACTATGGCTACACCTTC
CASSRGWAGDSNYGYTF
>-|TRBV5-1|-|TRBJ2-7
TGCGCCAGCAGCTCCCCCCCCCGTGGCGGGCACCCCTACTACGAGCAGTACTTC
CASSSPPRGGHPYYEQYF
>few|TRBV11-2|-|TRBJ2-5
TGTGCCAGCAGCGTCGACTTTGATCAAGAGACCCAGTACTTC
CASSVDFDQETQYF
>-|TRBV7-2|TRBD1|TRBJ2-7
TGTGCCAGCAGCCCTGGGACAGGGGACGAGCAGTACTTC
CASSPGTGDEQYF
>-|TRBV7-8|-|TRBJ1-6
TGTGCCAGCAGCTTCTCCGGACTCGGTTCACCCCTCCACTTT
CASSFSGLGSPLHF
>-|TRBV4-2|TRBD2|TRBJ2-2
TGTGCCAGCAGCCAAGGAGCGGGAAACACCGGGGAGCTGTTTTTT
CASSQGAGNTGELFF
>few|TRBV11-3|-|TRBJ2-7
TGTGCCAGCAGCAGCAATGCCCTTACCTACGAGCAGTACTTC
CASSSNALTYEQYF
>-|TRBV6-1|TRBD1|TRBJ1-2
TGTGCCAGCAGTGAAACCTGGACAGGGTTCATCTTATTC
CASSETWTGFILF
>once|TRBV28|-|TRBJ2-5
TGTGCCAGCACCCCGGGGGTGAATAGCAAAGGGGAGACCCAGTACTTC
CASTPGVNSKGETQYF